One sample yielded the 15 T cell receptor beta chains listed below, sequenced in a study of shared clonotypes between healthy human individuals (dated by TCRdb to 2020 to 2022). The library relied on the immunoSEQ multiplex PCR assay. Sourced from immuneACCESS, this table was stored by TCRdb with only in-frame sequences that have V and J called. A share of the clones is absent; for the studies checked, an unresolved V gene accounts for under half, and the remainder has no known explanation. This sample gives 470,000 or so clones in total; approximately 81% of them show up just once. The ten largest clones represent 10% to 15% of the sample. Sequenced: PBMCs. The receptor source for this set is a woman in her thirties or forties in good health. Some clones in this sample may be carry-over from other donors' samples.

This clone is medium-sized in the sample. At the DNA level, this CDR3 is encoded by other sequences in the same sample as well. J is TRBJ2-3 and V is TRBV6-4; 7 positions agree with TRBD2. CDR1 and CDR2 from the germline V gene are MRHNA and SNTAGT. With V trimmed by 5 bases and J by 6 bases, 8 bases remained unmatched. This CDR3 is 14 amino acids long. In DNA, the CDR3 is TGTGCCAGCAGTAGCGGGAAAGACTTGGATACGCAGTATTTT. Translation gives CASSSGKDLDTQYF.

Comments on this clone: The likely explanation is a read error, given a far larger clone one base away. Other DNA sequences in this sample translate to the same CDR3. V and J are TRBV28 and TRBJ1-2; 7 positions agree with TRBD1. CDR3 length: 12 amino acids. Germline CDR1 and CDR2: MDHEN and SYDVKM. The CDR3 loop is CATKPDRAGYTF. CDR3 bases: TGTGCCACCAAACCCGACAGGGCTGGCTACACATTC.

This clone occurred once. The rearrangement links TRBV28 to TRBJ2-7, with 11 nucleotides matching TRBD2. V was clipped by 4 bases and J by 4 bases; unmatched bases: 6. This CDR3 has 15 residues. CDR1 and CDR2 (germline): MDHEN, SYDVKM. The CDR3 nucleotides read TGTGCCAGCAGTTCACTAGCGGGAGTCCTTTACGAGCAGTACTTC. This sequence encodes CASSSLAGVLYEQYF.

For this clone: This likely came from a read error, as a far larger clone is one base away. V usage is TRBV28 and J usage is TRBJ1-1, with TRBD1 identical over 7 bases. The CDR3 runs to 13 residues. Per germline, CDR1 MDHEN and CDR2 SYDVKM. The CDR3 nucleotides read TGTGCCTGCAGTTTATCCGGGACAGTTGAAGCTTTCTTT. Its protein is CACSLSGTVEAFF.

The rearrangement uses TRBV6-6 and TRBJ1-4, with a weak D call TRBD1 (6 bases). Between the trimmed V and J ends, which lost 4 bases and 7 bases, there was a span of 19 bases. The germline CDR1 and CDR2 sequences are MNHNY and SVGAGI (reference sequence). The CDR3 totals 16 residues. CDR3 sequence: CASSSLSGQGPEKLFF. CDR3 sequence (DNA): TGTGCCAGCAGTTCACTATCGGGACAAGGACCTGAAAAACTGTTTTTT.

The chain couples TRBV28 to TRBJ1-2, with D possibly TRBD1 on 5 matching bases. This CDR3 is 14 amino acids long. Germline loops: CDR1 MDHEN, CDR2 SYDVKM. V was trimmed by 2 bases and J by 6 bases, leaving 13 bases between them. In DNA, the CDR3 is TGTGCCAGCAGTTTAAACCGACAGCAGGATGGCTACACCTTC. This sequence encodes CASSLNRQQDGYTF.

The chain's CDR3 is CASSSGRSYNEQFF. CDR3 sequence (DNA): TGTGCCAGCAGCAGCGGCCGCTCCTACAATGAGCAGTTCTTC. The chain combines TRBV5-5 with TRBJ2-1; D perhaps matches TRBD2 (5 bases). Per the germline V gene, CDR1 is SGHKS and CDR2 is YYEKEE (reference sequence). This CDR3 spans 14 amino acids. The V end was cut by 4 bases, the J end by 0 bases, with 8 bases between.

The genes are TRBV10-3 and TRBJ1-1, with 11 bases fitting TRBD1. The CDR3 sequence is 14 residues long. Trimming took 5 bases from V and 3 from J; bases not matched to a gene: 2. Germline-derived CDR1 and CDR2 are ENHRY and SYGVKD. CDR3 sequence reads: CAISRTGGYTEAFF. The DNA of the CDR3 is TGTGCCATCAGTCGGACAGGGGGCTACACTGAAGCTTTCTTT.

The chain joins TRBV30 to TRBJ2-3, with D tentatively TRBD2 (5 bases). Trimming stripped 3 bases from V and 3 bases from J, with 10 bases between. The CDR3 runs to 13 residues. Germline V gene data show CDR1 as GTSNPN and CDR2 as SVGIG (reference sequence). CDR3 sequence (DNA): TGTGCCTGGAGAGTGGGAGCGACAGATACGCAGTATTTT. Translating gives CAWRVGATDTQYF.

The chain joins TRBV19 to TRBJ2-1; TRBD2 agrees at 11 bases. Germline V gives CDR1 LNHDA, CDR2 SQIVND (reference sequence). This CDR3 region has 16 residues. The trim removed 3 bases at V and 7 bases at J, leaving 8 bases unmatched. The CDR3 DNA is TGTGCCAGTAGTATCGTTGTAGCGGGAGGGTGGAATGAGCAGTTCTTC. Its protein product is CASSIVVAGGWNEQFF.

The chain links TRBV11-2 to TRBJ1-6; no clear D. The V end lost 5 bases, the J end lost 7 bases, and 6 bases lay between the germline ends. The germline CDR1 and CDR2 sequences are SGHAT and FQNNGV. This CDR3 contains 12 residues. The CDR3 region has the DNA TGTGCCAGCAGCACAATCAATTCACCCCTCCACTTT. Translating it yields CASSTINSPLHF.

This clone has just a few counts. The V gene is TRBV4-3, the J gene TRBJ2-7; D gene unclear. This CDR3 is built from 13 residues. The germline CDR1 and CDR2 sequences are LGHNA and YSLEER. Trimming left V 1 base short and J 3 bases short, with 7 bases between. The CDR3 loop is CASSQAFGYEQYF. The CDR3 DNA sequence: TGCGCCAGCAGCCAAGCCTTTGGCTACGAGCAGTACTTC.

As regards this clone: A far larger clone is only one base removed, so a read error is likely. Other DNA sequences in the sample encode the same CDR3. The chain couples TRBV5-4 to TRBJ2-5; D unclear. CDR1 is SGHNT and CDR2 is YYREEE in the germline V gene (reference sequence). This CDR3 has 14 residues. Trimming took off 4 bases at V and 5 bases at J, with 15 bases between the two ends. CDR3 DNA: TGTGCCAGCAGCGGCCCTACTGGAGAGGAGACCCAGTACTTC. Its translation: CASSGPTGEETQYF.

J is TRBJ1-1 and V is TRBV5-1; 8 nucleotides align to TRBD1. V was clipped by 3 bases and J by 1 base; unmatched bases: 2. This CDR3 comprises 14 residues. CDR1 SGHRS and CDR2 YFSETQ come from the germline V gene. The CDR3 DNA sequence: TGCGCCAGCAGCTCCGGGACAGGGAACACTGAAGCTTTCTTT. It translates to CASSSGTGNTEAFF.

This chain uses TRBV5-5 with TRBJ2-5; possibly TRBD1 for D (5 bases). The V and J ends lost 1 base and 1 base respectively, with 14 bases between them. The CDR3 has 16 amino acids. CDR1 SGHKS and CDR2 YYEKEE come from the germline V gene (reference sequence). The CDR3 loop is CASSLLVTAPQETQYF. The CDR3 region has the DNA TGTGCCAGCAGCTTGCTGGTGACAGCCCCCCAAGAGACCCAGTACTTC.